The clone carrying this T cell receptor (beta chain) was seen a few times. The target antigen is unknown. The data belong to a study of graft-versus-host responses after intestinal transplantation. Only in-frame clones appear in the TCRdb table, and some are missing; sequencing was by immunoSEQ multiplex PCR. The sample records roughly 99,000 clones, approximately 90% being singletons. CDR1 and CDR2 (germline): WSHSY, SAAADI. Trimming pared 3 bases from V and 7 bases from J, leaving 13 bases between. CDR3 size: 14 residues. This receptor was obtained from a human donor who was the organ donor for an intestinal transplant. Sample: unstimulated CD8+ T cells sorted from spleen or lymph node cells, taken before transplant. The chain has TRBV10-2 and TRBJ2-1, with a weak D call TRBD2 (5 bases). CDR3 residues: CASSDGGFENEQFF. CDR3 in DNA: TGCGCCAGCAGTGATGGAGGTTTCGAGAATGAGCAGTTCTTC.